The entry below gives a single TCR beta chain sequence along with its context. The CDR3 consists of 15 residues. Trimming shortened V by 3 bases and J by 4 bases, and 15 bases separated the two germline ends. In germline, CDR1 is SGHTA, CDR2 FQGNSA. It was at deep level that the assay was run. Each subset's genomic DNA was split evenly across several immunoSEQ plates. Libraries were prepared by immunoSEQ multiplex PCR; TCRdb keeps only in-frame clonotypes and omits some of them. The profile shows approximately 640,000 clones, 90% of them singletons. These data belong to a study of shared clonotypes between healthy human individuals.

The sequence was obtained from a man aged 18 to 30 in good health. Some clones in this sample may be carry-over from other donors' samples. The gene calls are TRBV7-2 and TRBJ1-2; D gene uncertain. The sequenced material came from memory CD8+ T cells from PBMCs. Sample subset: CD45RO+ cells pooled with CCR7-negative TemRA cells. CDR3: CASSLEPGDTYGYTF. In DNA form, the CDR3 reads TGTGCCAGCAGCTTGGAACCTGGGGATACCTATGGCTACACCTTC.